The 14 T cell receptor beta chains reported below all come from one sample, sequenced in a study of T cell responses to AZD1222 COVID-19 vaccine. Clones were sequenced by immunoSEQ multiplex PCR, and TCRdb holds only the in-frame ones, with some missing. The table includes approximately 130,000 clones, about 93% detected once. The sequencing used peripheral blood, collected on day 0 of AZD1222 vaccination. The source is an adult in good health.

V is TRBV6-5 and J is TRBJ1-4, with 8 bases identical to TRBD1. Germline CDR1 is MNHEY and CDR2 is SVGAGI. V was clipped by 4 bases and J by 7 bases; unmatched bases: 11. The CDR3 sequence is 16 residues long. Written as DNA, the CDR3 is TGTGCCAGCAGTTCGTTTAGACAGGGGATCGGTGAAAAACTGTTTTTT. This codes for CASSSFRQGIGEKLFF.

The rearrangement joins TRBV10-3 to TRBJ2-3; TRBD2 might be the D (7 bases). The CDR3 has 15 residues. Germline V gene lookup returns CDR1 ENHRY and CDR2 SYGVKD. The V and J ends lost 4 bases and 0 bases respectively, with 11 bases between them. Here the CDR3 DNA reads TGTGCCATCAGTGCCGGGGGGCTAAGCACAGATACGCAGTATTTT. Its protein product is CAISAGGLSTDTQYF.

Points on this clone: At one of its ends the junction is not consistent with the germline gene, which may arise from a read error. The CDR3 sequence is CASGYVDRDYGYTF. The DNA for the CDR3 is TGTGCCAGCGGTTATGTGGACAGGGACTATGGCTACACCTTC. The chain links TRBV6-6 to TRBJ1-2; the match to TRBD1 covers 8 bases. Germline CDR1 is MNHNY and CDR2 is SVGAGI (reference sequence). This CDR3 has 14 amino acids.

The chain couples TRBV7-8 to TRBJ1-5; a possible D gene is TRBD1 (6 bases). This CDR3 region has 15 residues. Germline V lookup: CDR1 SGHVS, CDR2 FQNEAQ. Trimming left V 5 bases short and J 0 bases short, with 11 bases between. The chain's CDR3 is CASSHTGYSNQPQHF. CDR3 coding DNA: TGTGCCAGCAGCCACACAGGGTATAGCAATCAGCCCCAGCATTTT.

The count of this clone is one. The genes are TRBV6-5 and TRBJ1-1; weak D call: TRBD1 (6 bases). V was clipped by 5 bases and J by 5 bases, with 15 bases between them. The CDR3 length is 14 residues. In germline, CDR1 is MNHEY, CDR2 SVGAGI. CDR3 protein: CASSPTEGGTEAFF. The CDR3 bases are TGTGCCAGCAGTCCCACGGAGGGGGGGACTGAAGCTTTCTTT.

The chain has TRBV2 and TRBJ1-4; D is undetermined. V was pared by 4 bases and J by 5 bases, with 14 bases between. Germline-derived CDR1 and CDR2 are SNHLY and FYNNEI. The CDR3 runs 15 residues. The CDR3, as DNA: TGTGCCAGCAGTGGGTCCCCGGGTCCCAATGAAAAACTGTTTTTT. Amino acid sequence: CASSGSPGPNEKLFF.

The gene calls are TRBV5-1 and TRBJ2-7, with 7 bases aligning to TRBD1. The CDR3 is 15 amino acids. Looked up from germline, CDR1 is SGHRS and CDR2 is YFSETQ. The junction had 8 bases not matched to a gene; V was cut back by 4 bases and J by 1 base. The CDR3: CASSQSTGLSYEQYF. The CDR3 DNA sequence: TGCGCCAGCAGCCAATCGACAGGGTTATCCTACGAGCAGTACTTC.

The V call is TRBV2, the J call TRBJ1-2; the D gene is possibly TRBD1 (6 bases). The V and J ends lost 6 bases and 5 bases respectively, with 16 bases between them. The length of the CDR3 is 14 residues. The germline gives CDR1 SNHLY, CDR2 FYNNEI. The CDR3 DNA sequence: TGTGCCAGCAGGGGCGGGGGACATAGTTATGGCTACACCTTC. The encoded protein is CASRGGGHSYGYTF. Drawing the rest from reference TRBV2 and TRBJ1-2, the complete variable domain is EPEVTQTPSHQVTQMGQEVILRCVPISNHLYFYWYRQILGQKVEFLVSFYNNEISEKSEIFDDQFSVERPDGSNFTLKIRSTKLEDSAMYFCASRGGGHSYGYTFGSGTRLTVV.

This clone was picked up one time. The chain carries TRBV19 and TRBJ1-5; perhaps TRBD1 as D (6 bases). V was trimmed by 7 bases and J by 0 bases, leaving 16 bases between them. The germline gives CDR1 LNHDA, CDR2 SQIVND (reference sequence). The CDR3 totals 16 residues. CDR3 sequence: CASTRAGDFSNQPQHF. CDR3 nucleotides: TGTGCCAGTACGCGGGCAGGGGACTTTAGCAATCAGCCCCAGCATTTT.

The CDR3 bases are TGTGCCAGCAGTGAGGAGAGAGATAGCAATCAGCCCCAGCATTTT. Amino acid sequence: CASSEERDSNQPQHF. V is TRBV2 and J is TRBJ1-5; no firm D call. Trimming stripped 3 bases from V and 0 bases from J, with 9 bases between. The germline V gene encodes CDR1 SNHLY and CDR2 FYNNEI. This CDR3 region has 15 residues.

The rearrangement links TRBV27 to TRBJ2-7; D gene uncertain. V was trimmed by 10 bases and J by 3 bases, leaving 13 bases between them. Germline lookup yields CDR1 MNHEY and CDR2 SMNVEV (reference sequence). The CDR3 sequence is 12 residues long. The CDR3, as DNA: TGTGCCACCAGGCACAGCAACTACGAGCAGTACTTC. Its translation: CATRHSNYEQYF.

The chain carries TRBV7-9 and TRBJ1-1, with D hard to call. From germline, CDR1 is SEHNR and CDR2 FQNEAQ (reference sequence). With 3 bases removed from V and 3 bases from J, the gap between germline ends came to 8 bases. This CDR3 spans 13 amino acids. The CDR3 spells CASSFDRDTEAFF. The CDR3 DNA reads TGTGCCAGCAGCTTTGATAGGGACACTGAAGCTTTCTTT.

The V gene is TRBV23-1, the J gene TRBJ2-7; D perhaps matches TRBD2 (7 bases). TRBV23-1 is an open reading frame, and its role is uncertain. The CDR3 has 17 amino acids. V shed 5 bases and J shed 7 bases, with 27 bases lying between them. The CDR3 here is CASSFKTAGATLREQYF. The CDR3, as DNA: TGCGCCAGCAGTTTCAAAACGGCGGGGGCTACTCTACGGGAGCAGTACTTC.

The chain is built from TRBV27 and TRBJ2-7, with D possibly matching TRBD1 (6 bases). Germline CDR1 and CDR2: MNHEY and SMNVEV (reference sequence). Trimming cost V 4 bases and J 6 bases, with 13 bases left between them. The CDR3 has 13 amino acids. The chain's CDR3 is CASSSDSTSEQYF. As DNA, the CDR3 is TGTGCCAGCAGTTCGGACAGCACATCCGAGCAGTACTTC.